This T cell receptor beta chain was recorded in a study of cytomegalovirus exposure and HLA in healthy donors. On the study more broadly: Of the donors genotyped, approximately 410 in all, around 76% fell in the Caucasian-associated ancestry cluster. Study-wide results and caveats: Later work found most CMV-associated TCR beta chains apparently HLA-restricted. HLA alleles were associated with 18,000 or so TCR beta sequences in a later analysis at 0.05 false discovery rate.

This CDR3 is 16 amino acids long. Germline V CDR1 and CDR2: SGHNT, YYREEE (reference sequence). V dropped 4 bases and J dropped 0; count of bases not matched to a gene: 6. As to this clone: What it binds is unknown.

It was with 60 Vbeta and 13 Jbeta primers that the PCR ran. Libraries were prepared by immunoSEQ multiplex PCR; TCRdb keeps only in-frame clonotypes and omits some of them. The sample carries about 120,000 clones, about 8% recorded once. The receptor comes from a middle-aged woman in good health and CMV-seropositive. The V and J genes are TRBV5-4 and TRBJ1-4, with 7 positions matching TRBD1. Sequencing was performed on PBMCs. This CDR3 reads CASSQDRKTTNEKLFF. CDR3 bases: TGTGCCAGCAGCCAGGACAGGAAGACAACTAATGAAAAACTGTTTTTT.